This TCR beta chain was observed in a study of blood T cell repertoires in COVID-19. Turning to the study itself: The United States, Italy and Spain supplied acute and convalescent COVID-19 samples. PBMCs, B-cell-depleted T cells, or T cells provided the cDNA or gDNA that made up the material.

This CDR3 comprises 15 residues. After removal of 2 bases from V and 7 bases from J, the junction contained 4 bases not matched to a gene. Germline V CDR1 and CDR2: LNHNV, YYDKDF (reference sequence). As processed by the authors: Estimates of nucleated cell counts were drawn from the amplification of reference gene primers. This table comes from immunoSEQ multiplex PCR, and its TCRdb copy is limited to in-frame clones, with some not included. The DNA was the basis for D and trimming; V, J and clone size are from that table. The sample holds tens of thousands of clones; about 92% are singletons and the top ten take roughly 1.3%.

This TCR came from a man aged 55 to 69 with acute or convalescent COVID-19. This chain uses TRBV15 with TRBJ1-6; 8 nucleotides agree with TRBD1. Sequencing used peripheral blood. The CDR3 protein is CATSRPGQENSPLHF. The CDR3, as DNA: TGTGCCACCAGCAGACCGGGACAGGAGAATTCACCCCTCCACTTT.